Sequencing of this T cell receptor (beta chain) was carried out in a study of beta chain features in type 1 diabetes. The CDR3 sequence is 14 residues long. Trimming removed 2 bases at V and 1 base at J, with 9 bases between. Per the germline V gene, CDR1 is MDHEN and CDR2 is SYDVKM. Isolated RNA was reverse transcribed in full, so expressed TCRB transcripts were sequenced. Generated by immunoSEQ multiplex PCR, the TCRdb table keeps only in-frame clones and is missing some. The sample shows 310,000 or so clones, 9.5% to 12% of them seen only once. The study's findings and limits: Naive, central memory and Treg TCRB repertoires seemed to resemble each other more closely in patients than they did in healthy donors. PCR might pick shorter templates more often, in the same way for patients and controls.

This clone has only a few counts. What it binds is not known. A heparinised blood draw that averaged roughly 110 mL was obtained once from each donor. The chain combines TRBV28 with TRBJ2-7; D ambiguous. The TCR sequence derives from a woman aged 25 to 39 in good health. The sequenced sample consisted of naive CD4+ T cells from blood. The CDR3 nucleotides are TGTGCCAGCAGTTTAGACTTCTTGTCCTACGAGCAGTACTTC. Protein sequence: CASSLDFLSYEQYF.